The clone carrying this T cell receptor beta chain occurred once. Its specificity is unknown. These data come from a study of shared clonotypes between healthy human individuals. Study results and limitations: Around 5% was the fraction of naive CD4 clonotypes found shared across a handful of donors.

TCRdb's table, derived via immunoSEQ multiplex PCR, lists solely in-frame clones and lacks some. The sample comprises some 600,000 clones, approximately 96% of which are singletons, and less than 0.13% rests with the top ten. Naive CD8 cells lacked CD45RO and underwent positive selection for CCR7, leaving out terminally differentiated effector memory CD45RA+ cells. Trimming pared 2 bases from V and 8 bases from J, leaving 7 bases between. The CDR3 spans 12 residues. The germline V gene encodes CDR1 MNHEY and CDR2 SMNVEV (reference sequence). The specimen was naive CD8+ T cells sorted from blood. This receptor was taken from a woman in her twenties or thirties in good health. This chain connects TRBV27 to TRBJ2-1; perhaps TRBD1 as D (5 bases). The CDR3 nucleotides read TGTGCCAGCAGTTTAATAGGGGATGAGCAGTTCTTC. Encoded protein: CASSLIGDEQFF.